This TCR beta chain was captured by sequencing in a study of shared clonotypes between healthy human individuals. Overall study findings and caveats: In a handful of donors, around 4.8% of naive CD4 clonotypes appeared in common.

Several immunoSEQ plates received, in even portions, the genomic DNA of each subset. Only in-frame clones appear in the TCRdb table, and some are missing; sequencing was by immunoSEQ multiplex PCR. The sample gives around 1.1 million clones, 60% to 85% of which show up once; approximately 0.9% is in the top ten. In regard to this clone: Its antigen remains unknown.

The sequence was obtained from a man between 18 and 29 years old in good health. Some clones in this sample may be carry-over from other donors' samples. The sequenced material came from memory CD4+ T cells from PBMCs. Subset defined: CD45RA-negative fraction.

The DNA for the CDR3 is TGTGCCACCACCCCCCGGAGAGACACCGGGGAGCTGTTTTTT. Translated, it gives CATTPRRDTGELFF. The chain is built from TRBV19 and TRBJ2-2, with D unresolved. The V and J ends lost 10 bases and 3 bases respectively, with 15 bases between them. Germline-derived CDR1 and CDR2 are LNHDA and SQIVND (reference sequence). The CDR3 is 14 amino acids. Full variable domain (missing parts from reference TRBV19 and TRBJ2-2): DGGITQSPKYLFRKEGQNVTLSCEQNLNHDAMYWYRQDPGQGLRLIYYSQIVNDFQKGDIAEGYSVSREKKESFPLTVTSAQKNPTAFYLCATTPRRDTGELFFGEGSRLTVL.